The subject of this entry is one TCR beta chain. Using a J-beta primer mix together with a sample-barcoded 5' primer, a second PCR was run for about 6 to 12 cycles. TCRdb processed the 5' RACE reads anew with MiXCR; each CDR3 protein has one entry. The sample has 1.2 million to 1.5 million distinct CDR3 sequences; 40% to 50% are singletons. The data stem from a study of blood T cells in healthy people across ages. V was pared by 10 bases and J by 1 base, with 25 bases between. Germline lookup yields CDR1 ENHRY and CDR2 SYGVKD. The CDR3 is made up of 18 amino acids. The receptor comes from a woman between 18 and 29 years old in good health. Sequenced sample: blood. The rearrangement uses TRBV10-3 and TRBJ2-2; possible D gene TRBD1, 5 bases. For the CDR3, the DNA is TGTGCCACCGAATATCCGGAACAGGTGGGCCGGAACACCGGGGAGCTGTTTTTT. This translates into CATEYPEQVGRNTGELFF.